This TCR beta chain was captured by sequencing in a study of blood T cell repertoires in COVID-19 (dated by TCRdb to 2020 to 2022). Background for the entire study: Samples from collaborators originated in the United States, Italy and Spain and spanned both the acute and convalescent phases of COVID-19. The material from the prospective study consisted of cDNA or gDNA derived from T cells, B-cell-depleted T cells, or PBMCs. The dataset comprised deeply sampled blood TCRbeta repertoires from subjects exposed to, actively infected with, or recovered from COVID-19. The repertoires were made available in a free public database intended to serve as a resource for research on the immune response to SARS-CoV-2. Samples came from the ongoing ImmuneRACE study (first 160 participants) plus 1,254 subjects from 6 global collaborators. Nearly every sample came with metadata listing a de-identified subject ID, COVID-19 status, age in years and sex. HLA class I and class II types, where available, came from metadata supplied by the sample provider rather than from assay-based typing.

The immunoSEQ Assay, a bias-controlled multiplex PCR, was used to amplify TCRbeta CDR3 regions from genomic DNA. On the authors' methods: Within the assay, amplification of reference gene primers was used to estimate how many nucleated cells each sample contained. To quantify the absolute abundance of each unique TCRbeta CDR3 rearrangement, sequence reads were collapsed and filtered. Productive Simpson clonality was computed per sample as the square root of Simpson's diversity index over productive rearrangements. TCRdb provides this immuneACCESS table in a form limited to in-frame rearrangements. Some clones are lacking; in checked studies, under half of them reflect an unresolved V gene, and why the rest are absent is not known. D and trimming were read from the DNA, whereas the V and J calls and clone size are those reported in that table. The sample table records some 73,000 clones; 65% to 90% of these occur just once. The leading ten clones occupy more than 9.5% of the sample.

One collaborating source in Seattle enrolled patients while the patients were actively infected and followed the patients over time throughout the course of disease. Collaborating institutions collected whole blood in K2EDTA tubes following their own protocols. For TCRbeta analysis, collaborators shipped samples as frozen whole blood, isolated PBMCs, or DNA extracted from either of those sample types. Worth noting for this clone: Its antigen has not been determined. No much larger clonotype is one base removed from it; base qualities were not supplied.

Broader findings and caveats from the paper: How much clinical and demographic metadata was included differed by source and by participant, and the metadata was provided uncurated.

V trim: 4 bases; J trim: 7 bases; unmatched bases: 9. CDR1 and CDR2, per the germline V gene, are SGHTA and FQGTGA. From cysteine to phenylalanine, the CDR3 is 15 amino acids long. Left in the record is the CDR3 DNA by itself, 45 bases read in frame from the first base. The chain joins TRBV7-3 to TRBJ2-1; 8 bases in between match TRBD2. The receptor was derived from a man aged 45-65 years with COVID-19, enrolled during active disease. Sequencing input: peripheral blood. The DNA sequence is as follows: TGTGCCAGCAGCTCACTAGCGGCTCCTGGGAATGAGCAGTTCTTC. This translates into CASSSLAAPGNEQFF.